One sample yielded the 9 T cell receptor beta chains listed below, sequenced in a study of blood T cell repertoires in COVID-19. The table came from immunoSEQ multiplex PCR; TCRdb's copy has only in-frame clones and leaves some out. Seen here are some 200,000 clones, around 82% observed once, and the top ten hold 7.2%. The sample comprised peripheral blood. The receptors derive from a woman in her 70s with acute or convalescent COVID-19.

V usage is TRBV6-2 or TRBV6-3 and J usage is TRBJ2-6; 12 bases align to TRBD2. Germline V gene sequence: CDR1 MNHEY, CDR2 SVGEGT. The CDR3 length is 18 residues. The V gene end was trimmed by 2 bases and the J gene end by 4 bases; junction bases not matched to a gene: 6. The CDR3 protein is CASSYRPSGGAGANVLTF. The CDR3 coding sequence is TGTGCCAGCAGTTACCGGCCTAGCGGGGGGGCCGGGGCCAACGTCCTGACTTTC.

The rearrangement uses TRBV6-4 and TRBJ2-7; TRBD2 is a possible D gene (6 bases). CDR3 size: 15 residues. V dropped 6 bases and J dropped 2 bases, with 17 bases sitting between them. Germline loops: CDR1 MRHNA, CDR2 SNTAGT. As DNA, the CDR3 is TGTGCCAGCAGACTACCGGCGGGGTCAACCTACGAGCAGTACGTC. Translated, it gives CASRLPAGSTYEQYV.

This clone was detected only a few times. The chain combines TRBV19 with TRBJ1-4; a weak D match, TRBD1 (6 bases). V was clipped by 5 bases and J by 8 bases, with 15 bases between them. Germline CDR1 reads LNHDA; CDR2 reads SQIVND (reference sequence). This CDR3 is built from 14 residues. CDR3 in DNA: TGTGCCAGTAGTGCCCTGGGGGCAGGGGAAAAACTGTTTTTT. It specifies CASSALGAGEKLFF.

V is TRBV10-1 and J is TRBJ2-3, with D possibly TRBD2 on 5 matching bases. The length of the CDR3 is 14 residues. V shed 0 bases and J shed 6 bases, with 10 bases lying between them. CDR1 WNHNN and CDR2 SYGVQD come from the germline V gene (reference sequence). The CDR3 coding sequence is TGCGCCAGCAGTGAGTCGCATCCGGGGGATACGCAGTATTTT. Protein: CASSESHPGDTQYF.

This chain connects TRBV21-1 to TRBJ1-1; the DNA was not used to check the table's D call, TRBD1. TRBV21-1 is deemed a pseudogene. The CDR3 is 14 amino acids. CDR3 in amino acids: CASSNVDSRTEAFF. CDR3 DNA sequence: TGTGCCAGCAGCAATGTTGACAGTCGGACTGAAGCTTTCTTT.

V gene TRBV4-3 combines with J gene TRBJ2-1; 11 bases match TRBD2. CDR1 is LGHNA, CDR2 YSLEER, per germline. The junction had 6 bases not matched to a gene; V was cut back by 3 bases and J by 5 bases. This CDR3 is 16 amino acids long. The CDR3 protein is CASSHDTSGGHNEQFF. In nucleotides, the CDR3 is TGCGCCAGCAGCCATGATACTAGCGGGGGTCACAATGAGCAGTTCTTC.

The chain recombines TRBV2 with TRBJ2-5; 7 bases agree with TRBD2. Germline V gene lookup returns CDR1 SNHLY and CDR2 FYNNEI. CDR3 length equals 14 residues. J was trimmed by 2 bases and V by 7 bases; bases with no gene match: 7. Here the CDR3 DNA reads TGTGCCAGCAAGTACAAGCGGGATCAAGAGACCCAGTACTTC. The encoded protein is CASKYKRDQETQYF.

This sequence joins TRBV7-2 and TRBJ1-2; 10 bases match TRBD1. Per germline, CDR1 SGHTA and CDR2 FQGNSA. This CDR3 has 14 residues. The junction had 6 bases not matched to a gene; V was cut back by 5 bases and J by 6 bases. CDR3 bases: TGTGCCAGCAGCCCCCCGGACAGGGGGAATGGCTACACCTTC. Residues: CASSPPDRGNGYTF.

This chain joins TRBV2 and TRBJ1-2; 10 bases line up with TRBD1. The CDR3 is 14 residues long. The germline V gene has CDR1 SNHLY and CDR2 FYNNEI. With 6 bases clipped from V and 8 bases from J, the junction kept 9 bases outside the gene matches. The CDR3 is CASSNRQGAGGYTF. CDR3 nucleotide sequence: TGTGCCAGCAGCAACCGACAGGGGGCTGGGGGCTACACCTTC.